These T cell receptor beta chains were read from a single sample in a study of cytomegalovirus exposure and HLA in healthy donors. Measured with immunoSEQ multiplex PCR; TCRdb has only the in-frame clones, and not every one. The data show some 140,000 clones, with approximately 90% seen just once and about 6.4% held by the top ten. The specimen was PBMCs. The receptors come from a woman aged 30 to 39 in good health and CMV-seropositive. CDR3s include the opening cysteine and the closing phenylalanine or tryptophan. Each record gives: J gene, CDR3 length, clone size, D gene, V gene, CDR3 DNA, CDR3 protein. The D gene is left open where the match is weak. Size values are once, few and many counts, or a class for expanded clones, and some rows have none.

j_gene: TRBJ1-2; len: 15; abundance: once; d_gene: NA; v_gene: TRBV11-2; CDR3nt: TGTGCCAGCAGCTCAGCGGCCAACAGGGACTATGGCTACACCTTC; CDR3aa: CASSSAANRDYGYTF
j_gene: TRBJ2-2; len: 16; abundance: NA; d_gene: TRBD1; v_gene: TRBV27; CDR3nt: TGTGCCAGCAGTTTCAAGGGGGCAGGGGCCACCGGGGAGCTGTTTTTT; CDR3aa: CASSFKGAGATGELFF
j_gene: TRBJ2-1; len: 16; abundance: NA; d_gene: NA; v_gene: TRBV27; CDR3nt: TGTGCCAGCAACCAAAGAGGGGGAAGCTCCTACAATGAGCAGTTCTTC; CDR3aa: CASNQRGGSSYNEQFF
j_gene: TRBJ2-7; len: 16; abundance: NA; d_gene: TRBD2; v_gene: TRBV28; CDR3nt: TGTGCCAGCAGTTTAGTGGTAGCGGGGTCATCAGGGGAGCAGTACTTC; CDR3aa: CASSLVVAGSSGEQYF
j_gene: TRBJ2-2; len: 13; abundance: NA; d_gene: NA; v_gene: TRBV6-1; CDR3nt: TGTGCCAGCAGTGGTTACAGGACCGGGGAGCTGTTTTTT; CDR3aa: CASSGYRTGELFF
j_gene: TRBJ1-6; len: 14; abundance: few; d_gene: TRBD1; v_gene: TRBV2; CDR3nt: TGTGCCATGCGGACAGGGGGCAGGGATTCACCCCTCCACTTT; CDR3aa: CAMRTGGRDSPLHF
j_gene: TRBJ2-7; len: 14; abundance: NA; d_gene: NA; v_gene: TRBV2; CDR3nt: TGTGCCAGCAGTGACAGCCAGGTTTACTACGAGCAGTACTTC; CDR3aa: CASSDSQVYYEQYF
j_gene: TRBJ1-1; len: 14; abundance: NA; d_gene: NA; v_gene: TRBV5-1; CDR3nt: TGCGCCAGCAGCTTGGTATTAGGGGACACTGAAGCTTTCTTT; CDR3aa: CASSLVLGDTEAFF
j_gene: TRBJ1-1; len: 13; abundance: NA; d_gene: NA; v_gene: TRBV5-6; CDR3nt: TGTGCCAGCAGCTTCCGGGGAGGCACTGAAGCTTTCTTT; CDR3aa: CASSFRGGTEAFF
j_gene: TRBJ2-5; len: 13; abundance: NA; d_gene: TRBD1; v_gene: TRBV2; CDR3nt: TGTGCCAGCCGAGAGGGGGCCGCAGAGACCCAGTACTTC; CDR3aa: CASREGAAETQYF
j_gene: TRBJ1-1; len: 14; abundance: NA; d_gene: NA; v_gene: TRBV25-1; CDR3nt: TGTGCCAGCAGTGAAGGGAGAATGAACACTGAAGCTTTCTTT; CDR3aa: CASSEGRMNTEAFF
j_gene: TRBJ1-2; len: 12; abundance: NA; d_gene: NA; v_gene: TRBV6-6; CDR3nt: TGTGCCAGCAGTGGCAGTGGCTATGGCTACACCTTC; CDR3aa: CASSGSGYGYTF
j_gene: TRBJ2-1; len: 15; abundance: NA; d_gene: TRBD2; v_gene: TRBV4-1; CDR3nt: TGCGCCAGCAGCCAACGGGAGGGGGTTGTTCATGAGCAGTTCTTC; CDR3aa: CASSQREGVVHEQFF
j_gene: TRBJ2-1; len: 11; abundance: few; d_gene: NA; v_gene: TRBV2; CDR3nt: TGTGCCAGCAGTTCCCTGATCGGGCAGTTCTTC; CDR3aa: CASSSLIGQFF
j_gene: TRBJ2-7; len: 14; abundance: NA; d_gene: TRBD1; v_gene: TRBV11-2; CDR3nt: TGTGCCAGCAGCTTTGGGACAGCCACCAACGAGCAGTACTTC; CDR3aa: CASSFGTATNEQYF
j_gene: TRBJ1-5; len: 14; abundance: NA; d_gene: NA; v_gene: TRBV27; CDR3nt: TGTGCCAGCAGTTTGGGGGGGTGGAATCAGCCCCAGCATTTT; CDR3aa: CASSLGGWNQPQHF
j_gene: TRBJ1-5; len: 16; abundance: NA; d_gene: TRBD1; v_gene: TRBV28; CDR3nt: TGTGCCAGCAGTTTAAACGGTGACAGGGTGGGTCCGCCCCAGCATTTT; CDR3aa: CASSLNGDRVGPPQHF
j_gene: TRBJ2-1; len: 15; abundance: NA; d_gene: NA; v_gene: TRBV7-9; CDR3nt: TGTGCCAGCAGCTTAGCAACGGGAGTTGGGAATGAGCAGTTCTTC; CDR3aa: CASSLATGVGNEQFF
j_gene: TRBJ1-1; len: 13; abundance: few; d_gene: NA; v_gene: TRBV5-4; CDR3nt: TGTGCCAGCAGCGGGGGAGGGAACACTGAAGCTTTCTTT; CDR3aa: CASSGGGNTEAFF
j_gene: TRBJ2-7; len: 19; abundance: NA; d_gene: TRBD2; v_gene: TRBV5-1; CDR3nt: TGCGCCAGCAGCAGATCGGGACTAGCGGGAGAAGGGGCGTACTACGAGCAGTACTTC; CDR3aa: CASSRSGLAGEGAYYEQYF
j_gene: TRBJ2-7; len: 14; abundance: NA; d_gene: NA; v_gene: TRBV9; CDR3nt: TGTGCCAGCAGCGTAGTTGCAGTTCATTGCGAGCAGTACTTC; CDR3aa: CASSVVAVHCEQYF
j_gene: TRBJ2-7; len: 13; abundance: NA; d_gene: TRBD1; v_gene: TRBV5-1; CDR3nt: TGCGCCAGCAGCTTTACAGGGGAGTACGAGCAGTACTTC; CDR3aa: CASSFTGEYEQYF
j_gene: TRBJ2-7; len: 16; abundance: NA; d_gene: TRBD2; v_gene: TRBV27; CDR3nt: TGTGCCAGCAGTTTCGGGACTAGCGGGGGTCCCTACGAGCAGTACTTC; CDR3aa: CASSFGTSGGPYEQYF
j_gene: TRBJ2-5; len: 15; abundance: NA; d_gene: NA; v_gene: TRBV7-2; CDR3nt: TGTGCCAGCAGCCCGGGCCTTGGCGGGATGGGGGCCCAGTACTTC; CDR3aa: CASSPGLGGMGAQYF
j_gene: TRBJ1-2; len: 15; abundance: NA; d_gene: TRBD1; v_gene: TRBV7-9; CDR3nt: TGTGCCAGCAGCTTAGGACAGGGCTCTAACTATGGCTACACCTTC; CDR3aa: CASSLGQGSNYGYTF
j_gene: TRBJ2-3; len: 13; abundance: NA; d_gene: NA; v_gene: TRBV29-1; CDR3nt: TGCAGCGTTAACATCCAAAGCACAGATACGCAGTATTTT; CDR3aa: CSVNIQSTDTQYF
j_gene: TRBJ1-2; len: 18; abundance: NA; d_gene: NA; v_gene: TRBV11-3; CDR3nt: TGTGCCAGCAGCCCAGAACCCCCGGGGGACCGTCCCAACTATGGCTACACCTTC; CDR3aa: CASSPEPPGDRPNYGYTF
j_gene: TRBJ2-5; len: 15; abundance: once; d_gene: TRBD1; v_gene: TRBV5-1; CDR3nt: TGCGCCAGCAGCCCAGACAGGGGGCTGGGAGAGACCCAGTACTTC; CDR3aa: CASSPDRGLGETQYF
j_gene: TRBJ2-6; len: 17; abundance: NA; d_gene: TRBD1; v_gene: TRBV4-1; CDR3nt: TGCGCCAGCAGCCCGGACAGGGAGGTCTCCGGGGCCAACGTCCTGACTTTC; CDR3aa: CASSPDREVSGANVLTF
j_gene: TRBJ1-1; len: 14; abundance: NA; d_gene: NA; v_gene: TRBV29-1; CDR3nt: TGCAGCGTTGCCCAAGCCAGGGGGAACACTGAAGCTTTCTTT; CDR3aa: CSVAQARGNTEAFF
j_gene: TRBJ2-5; len: 12; abundance: NA; d_gene: NA; v_gene: TRBV6-1; CDR3nt: TGTGCCAGCAGTGAAGTAGGGGTTGGAGAGTACTTC; CDR3aa: CASSEVGVGEYF
j_gene: TRBJ1-5; len: 15; abundance: NA; d_gene: NA; v_gene: TRBV15; CDR3nt: TGTGCCACCAGCAGAGATTGGGGGCGAAGTCAGCCCCAGCATTTT; CDR3aa: CATSRDWGRSQPQHF
j_gene: TRBJ2-2; len: 15; abundance: NA; d_gene: NA; v_gene: TRBV7-3; CDR3nt: TGTGCCAGCAGCTTAAGGCTAGGGGACACCGGGGAGCTGTTTTTT; CDR3aa: CASSLRLGDTGELFF
j_gene: TRBJ2-3; len: 15; abundance: NA; d_gene: NA; v_gene: TRBV6-4; CDR3nt: TGTGCCAGCAGTGACTCTTTGGGGCGCACAGATACGCAGTATTTT; CDR3aa: CASSDSLGRTDTQYF
j_gene: TRBJ2-5; len: 17; abundance: NA; d_gene: NA; v_gene: TRBV5-1; CDR3nt: TGCGCCAGCAGCTTGGCCGGCGGGGCCCCTTTCCAAGAGACCCAGTACTTC; CDR3aa: CASSLAGGAPFQETQYF
j_gene: TRBJ2-2; len: 18; abundance: NA; d_gene: TRBD1; v_gene: TRBV5-1; CDR3nt: TGCGCCAGCAGCCGGGTAGGGACCGGGACAGGGAGCACCGGGGAGCTGTTTTTT; CDR3aa: CASSRVGTGTGSTGELFF
j_gene: TRBJ2-3; len: 15; abundance: NA; d_gene: NA; v_gene: TRBV9; CDR3nt: TGTGCCAGCAGCTTCAGCGTAGGGGGCACAGATACGCAGTATTTT; CDR3aa: CASSFSVGGTDTQYF
j_gene: TRBJ2-7; len: 13; abundance: NA; d_gene: NA; v_gene: TRBV5-4; CDR3nt: TGTGCCAGCAGCCCCAGCGTTTTGGGCGAGCAGTACTTC; CDR3aa: CASSPSVLGEQYF
j_gene: TRBJ1-3; len: 16; abundance: NA; d_gene: NA; v_gene: TRBV7-2; CDR3nt: TGTGCCAGCAGCTTACAGACAGAGCACTCTGGAAACACCATATGTTTT; CDR3aa: CASSLQTEHSGNTICF
j_gene: TRBJ2-4; len: 15; abundance: NA; d_gene: NA; v_gene: TRBV28; CDR3nt: TGTGCCAGCAGTTTCCAAGGGGACTCCAAAAACATTCAGTACTTC; CDR3aa: CASSFQGDSKNIQYF
j_gene: TRBJ1-1; len: 14; abundance: NA; d_gene: NA; v_gene: TRBV2; CDR3nt: TGTGCCAGCACCGGGGGACGGGAATTCAGGGAAGCTTTCTTT; CDR3aa: CASTGGREFREAFF
j_gene: TRBJ1-6; len: 17; abundance: NA; d_gene: NA; v_gene: TRBV28; CDR3nt: TGTGCCAGCAGTTTAGGGACCCAACAGGGCTCGAATTCACCCCTCCACTTT; CDR3aa: CASSLGTQQGSNSPLHF
j_gene: TRBJ2-5; len: 15; abundance: NA; d_gene: NA; v_gene: TRBV7-8; CDR3nt: TGTGCCAGCAGCCAACGCCCGTATGGAGGGGAGACCCAGTACTTC; CDR3aa: CASSQRPYGGETQYF
j_gene: TRBJ1-2; len: 14; abundance: NA; d_gene: TRBD1; v_gene: TRBV6-1; CDR3nt: TGTGCCTCTTCAAGTGGTGCAGGGGGCAATGGCTACACCTTC; CDR3aa: CASSSGAGGNGYTF
j_gene: TRBJ1-5; len: 13; abundance: NA; d_gene: NA; v_gene: TRBV7-8; CDR3nt: TGTGCCAGCAGCCCGGGGGGTAACAAGCCCCAGCATTTT; CDR3aa: CASSPGGNKPQHF
j_gene: TRBJ2-7; len: 15; abundance: NA; d_gene: TRBD1; v_gene: TRBV6-5; CDR3nt: TGTGCCAGCAGTTACGTAGGACAGGCGGTCCACGAGCAGTACTTC; CDR3aa: CASSYVGQAVHEQYF
j_gene: TRBJ2-2; len: 16; abundance: NA; d_gene: NA; v_gene: TRBV18; CDR3nt: TGTGCCAGCTCACCGAAAGCGATTTGGGTTTTCGGGGAGCTGTTTTTT; CDR3aa: CASSPKAIWVFGELFF
j_gene: TRBJ2-6; len: 16; abundance: NA; d_gene: NA; v_gene: TRBV27; CDR3nt: TGTGCCAGCAGACCCGGACAGTACTCTGGGGCCAACGTCCTGACTTTC; CDR3aa: CASRPGQYSGANVLTF
j_gene: TRBJ2-1; len: 14; abundance: NA; d_gene: TRBD2; v_gene: TRBV29-1; CDR3nt: TGCAGCGTTGATCCGGGACTAGCGGGAGCTGAGCAGTTCTTC; CDR3aa: CSVDPGLAGAEQFF
j_gene: TRBJ1-1; len: 15; abundance: NA; d_gene: TRBD1; v_gene: TRBV5-8; CDR3nt: TGTGCCAGCAGCCTTCGGACAGGGAGTGACACTGAAGCTTTCTTT; CDR3aa: CASSLRTGSDTEAFF
j_gene: TRBJ2-5; len: 12; abundance: NA; d_gene: NA; v_gene: TRBV29-1; CDR3nt: TGCAGCGTTGAATCGGGGTTGGGGACCCAGTACTTC; CDR3aa: CSVESGLGTQYF
j_gene: TRBJ1-4; len: 13; abundance: NA; d_gene: NA; v_gene: TRBV5-6; CDR3nt: TGTGCCAGCAGCCCACAGGGTAATGAAAAACTGTTTTTT; CDR3aa: CASSPQGNEKLFF
j_gene: TRBJ2-7; len: 14; abundance: NA; d_gene: TRBD2; v_gene: TRBV27; CDR3nt: TGTGCCAGCAGTTTGAGAGCGGGAGGCTACGAGCAGTACTTC; CDR3aa: CASSLRAGGYEQYF
j_gene: TRBJ2-7; len: 14; abundance: NA; d_gene: NA; v_gene: TRBV10-1; CDR3nt: TGCGCCAGCAGCCCCGGGACTTCTGGGGACGAGCAGTACTTC; CDR3aa: CASSPGTSGDEQYF
j_gene: TRBJ2-7; len: 15; abundance: NA; d_gene: NA; v_gene: TRBV4-2; CDR3nt: TGTGCCAGCAGCCCATGGGCGGGGGCCGACTACGAGCAGTACTTC; CDR3aa: CASSPWAGADYEQYF